The rows below give T cell receptor beta chains drawn from one sample of a study of T cell responses to AZD1222 COVID-19 vaccine. TCRdb's copy holds only in-frame clones and misses some; the assay was immunoSEQ multiplex PCR. The sample lists tens of thousands of clones, 75% to 80% occurring once. The sequences come from peripheral blood, collected 28 days after the second AZD1222 dose. The receptor set was obtained from an adult who received the AZD1222 COVID-19 vaccine. Both conserved end residues are part of each CDR3.

TRBJ2-4 TRBV2 CASSPDRTKNIQYF
TRBJ1-2 TRBV20-1 CSASGQRNYGYTF
TRBJ1-1 TRBV29-1 CSVRLIGEAFF
TRBJ2-3 TRBV7-3 CASSLTFSDTQYF
TRBJ1-2 TRBV6-5 CASSYGTGGSKGYTF
TRBJ1-6 TRBV11-2 CASSFGQAALHF
TRBJ2-1 TRBV4-1 CASSFKPGLAGGVSYNEQFF
TRBJ1-3 TRBV6-5 CASRITGAGNTIYF
TRBJ2-1 TRBV7-9 CASSLAASGGKYEQFF
TRBJ2-3 TRBV18 CASSPRGTGLADTQYF
TRBJ2-4 TRBV19 CASSILQDRKNIQYF
TRBJ1-3 TRBV11-3 CASSWGQGNSGNTIYF
TRBJ1-5 TRBV28 CASRVNRDVLDF
TRBJ1-1 TRBV19 CASSYPALSGEAFF
TRBJ2-7 TRBV18 CASSPPLAALEQYF
TRBJ2-7 TRBV11-1 CASTTSGYEQYF
TRBJ2-5 TRBV7-8 CASSFLLETQYF
TRBJ1-2 TRBV15 CATSRGFEGGPNYGYTF
TRBJ2-1 TRBV7-2 CASSLAGGPNEQFF
TRBJ2-2 TRBV5-4 CASKSAGTANTGELFF
TRBJ1-4 TRBV5-4 CASSFAGTLGKLFF
TRBJ1-2 TRBV7-9 CASSPVGRQYGYTF
TRBJ2-2 TRBV5-1 CASSPGLAGRQTGELFF
TRBJ1-4 TRBV4-3 CASSGQGATNEKLFF
TRBJ2-1 TRBV13 CASSQTRTSGTYNEQFF
TRBJ1-1 TRBV7-6 CASSLTISGTENEAFF
TRBJ2-1 TRBV16 CASKYSSYNEQFF
TRBJ2-1 TRBV12-3/TRBV12-4 CASTWIGGGEQFF
TRBJ2-1 TRBV7-6 CASARRQGTYNEQFF
TRBJ2-1 TRBV19 CASSTGGRGTSGEQFF
TRBJ2-7 TRBV5-1 CASSFGGLSSYEQYF
TRBJ1-6 TRBV11-2 CASSQQGKGYNSPLHF
TRBJ2-3 TRBV11-2 CASSPRTRAQDTQYF
TRBJ2-1 TRBV7-8 CASSLVSGTVYNEQFF
TRBJ1-3 TRBV29-1 CSVPGAGNTIYF
TRBJ2-5 TRBV2 CASRSVETQYF
TRBJ2-7 TRBV6-5 CASARTGGSYEQYF
TRBJ1-6 TRBV2 CASSEEPQSSYNSPLHF
TRBJ2-7 TRBV6-5 CASSREQYYEQYF
TRBJ2-1 TRBV25-1 CASSAVVEQFF
TRBJ1-1 TRBV5-8 CASSLVAGRTEAFF
TRBJ1-5 TRBV5-4 CASSLGNSNQPQHF
TRBJ1-2 TRBV15 CATSRGPGDYGYTF
TRBJ2-1 TRBV13 CASSLAGGDNEQFF
TRBJ2-1 TRBV5-1 CASSVTDSSYNEQFF
TRBJ2-2 TRBV18 CASSLLSGTRSGELFF
TRBJ2-2 TRBV5-1 CASSLDSNTGELFF
TRBJ1-4 TRBV27 CASSRDRGKTNEKLFF
TRBJ1-2 TRBV18 CASSPDRAVYYGYTF
TRBJ1-3 TRBV5-1 CASSIGTPSSGNTIYF
TRBJ1-1 TRBV13 CASSQRGAGGTEAFF
TRBJ1-5 TRBV6-5 CASSTYSTNQPQHF
TRBJ2-2 TRBV6-4 CASSPGQGSTGELFF
TRBJ1-6 TRBV5-8 CASRPGTGRVTPLHF